This entry is about one TCR beta chain. V shed 4 bases and J 5 bases; nucleotides not matched to a gene: 7. This CDR3 is built from 15 residues. Germline lookup yields CDR1 LNHDA and CDR2 SQIVND (reference sequence). Sequencing was performed with immunoSEQ multiplex PCR; in TCRdb, only in-frame clones are kept and a portion is missing. This sample has 250,000 or so clones, with 75% to 85% found just once. These data are taken from a study of blood T cell repertoires in COVID-19. Overall study: COVID-19 samples collected from the United States, Italy and Spain covered acute and convalescent phases. PBMCs, B-cell-depleted T cells, or T cells provided the cDNA or gDNA that made up the material.

The V gene is TRBV19, the J gene TRBJ1-1; 10 bases agree with TRBD1. The sequence derives from a woman aged 65 to 85 with acute or convalescent COVID-19. The sample comprised peripheral blood. The CDR3 reads CASSTDRGRYTEAFF. CDR3 nucleotides: TGTGCCAGTAGTACCGACAGGGGGCGATATACTGAAGCTTTCTTT.